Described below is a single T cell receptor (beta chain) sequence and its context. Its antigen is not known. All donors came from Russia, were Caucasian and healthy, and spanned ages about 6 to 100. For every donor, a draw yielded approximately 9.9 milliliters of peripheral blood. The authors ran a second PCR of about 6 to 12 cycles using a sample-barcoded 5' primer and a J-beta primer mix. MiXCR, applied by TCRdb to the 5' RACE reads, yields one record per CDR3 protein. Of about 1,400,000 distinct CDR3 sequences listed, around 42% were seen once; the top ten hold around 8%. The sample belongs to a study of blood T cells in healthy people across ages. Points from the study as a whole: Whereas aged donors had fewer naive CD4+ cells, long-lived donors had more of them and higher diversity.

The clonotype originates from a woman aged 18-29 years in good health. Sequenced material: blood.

CDR3 in amino acids: CAISESDGGSKGYTF. In DNA, the CDR3 is TGTGCCATCAGTGAGTCGGACGGGGGGTCTAAAGGCTACACCTTC. The chain is built from TRBV10-3 and TRBJ1-2, with a tentative D call TRBD1 (5 bases). Germline V CDR1 and CDR2: ENHRY, SYGVKD. The CDR3 is 15 residues long. Between the trimmed V and J ends, which lost 0 bases and 8 bases, there was a span of 16 bases.